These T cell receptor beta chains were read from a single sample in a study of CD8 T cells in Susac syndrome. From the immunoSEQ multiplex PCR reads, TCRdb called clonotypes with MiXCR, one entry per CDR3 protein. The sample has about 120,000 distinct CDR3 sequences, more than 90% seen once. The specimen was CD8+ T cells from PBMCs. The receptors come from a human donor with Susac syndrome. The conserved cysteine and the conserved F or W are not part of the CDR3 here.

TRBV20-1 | SATTEGLFLATDTQY
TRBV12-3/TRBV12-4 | ASSFMGADYGYT
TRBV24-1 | ATSEAGAPSTDTQY
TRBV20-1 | SASRAGSSTEAF
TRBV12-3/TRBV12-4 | ASSPTGGTEKLF
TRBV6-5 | ASSETVNTEAF
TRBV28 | ASSLPGLPQETQY
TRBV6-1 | ASREYKDYNEQF
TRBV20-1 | SAFPRDSNQPQH
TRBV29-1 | SVAPGVGEQF
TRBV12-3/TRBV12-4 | ASSQTGTGELF
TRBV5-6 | ASNPRGMRGYT
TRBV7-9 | ASSLVAGPNSDT
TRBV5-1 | ASSLTGGKGYT
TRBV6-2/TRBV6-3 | ASSTPQGLDTEAF
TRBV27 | ASSLSSGQGPYNEQF
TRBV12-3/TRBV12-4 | ASSLGPSSEQY
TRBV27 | ASKDHVPGANEQF
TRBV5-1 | ASSAGGEQETQY
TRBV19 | ASGQGYITGELF